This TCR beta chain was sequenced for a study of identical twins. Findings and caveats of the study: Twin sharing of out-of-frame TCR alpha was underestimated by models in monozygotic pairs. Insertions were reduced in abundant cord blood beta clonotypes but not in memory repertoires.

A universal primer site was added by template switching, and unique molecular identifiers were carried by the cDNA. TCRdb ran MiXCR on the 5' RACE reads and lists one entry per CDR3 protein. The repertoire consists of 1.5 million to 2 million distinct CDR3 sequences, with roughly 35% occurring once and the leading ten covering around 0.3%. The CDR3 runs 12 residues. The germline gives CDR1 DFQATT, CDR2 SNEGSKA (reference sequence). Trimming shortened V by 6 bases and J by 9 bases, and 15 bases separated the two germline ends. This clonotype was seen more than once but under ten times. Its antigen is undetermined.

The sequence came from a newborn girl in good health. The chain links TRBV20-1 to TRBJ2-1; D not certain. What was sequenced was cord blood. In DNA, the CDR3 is TGCAGTGCCAGACCCCAGTTTTCTGAGCAGTTCTTC. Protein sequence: CSARPQFSEQFF.